The 18 T cell receptor beta chains in this list originate from one sample, sequenced in a study of CD8 T cells in ankylosing spondylitis. TCRdb analysed the 5' RACE reads with MiXCR anew, one entry per CDR3 protein. Of around 300,000 distinct CDR3 sequences detected, 14% to 15% appear once; the ten largest clones hold roughly 1.1%. The sequencing sample was made of blood, either unsorted or a sorted T cell fraction (not recorded which). The source is a male donor with ankylosing spondylitis or in good health (not recorded which).

This chain links TRBV5-5 with TRBJ1-5, with D possibly matching TRBD1 (5 bases). CDR1 SGHKS and CDR2 YYEKEE come from the germline V gene (reference sequence). V lost 2 bases and J 1 base, leaving 13 bases between the germline ends. The CDR3 covers 16 residues. The CDR3 bases are TGTGCCAGCAGCTTCTACCCGGCAGGGAGCAATCAGCCCCAGCATTTT. Protein: CASSFYPAGSNQPQHF.

The table lists this clonotype with many counts. V and J are TRBV12-3 or TRBV12-4 and TRBJ2-1; D is perhaps TRBD1 (6 bases). This CDR3 has 12 residues. Trimming removed 4 bases at V and 9 bases at J, with 10 bases between. The CDR3 nucleotides are TGTGCCAGCAGTTCACAGGGCGGTGAGCAGTTCTTC. It specifies CASSSQGGEQFF.

J is TRBJ2-1 and V is TRBV5-1; D might be TRBD1 or TRBD2, each matching 5 bases. The germline V and J ends were trimmed by 0 bases and 6 bases, with 16 bases remaining between them. CDR1 is SGHRS and CDR2 is YFSETQ in the germline V gene. The CDR3 runs to 16 residues. CDR3 in DNA: TGCGCCAGCAGCTTGGGGGGGACCACCCCCACCAATGAGCAGTTCTTC. Its protein is CASSLGGTTPTNEQFF.

This clonotype was picked up a small number of times. The chain uses TRBV14 and TRBJ2-5, with D unresolved. The ends were cut back, 2 bases at V and 7 bases at J, with 11 bases in the middle. The germline V gene has CDR1 SGHDN and CDR2 FVKESK. The CDR3 is 13 residues long. In nucleotides, the CDR3 is TGTGCCAGCAGCCAAACACCTAAAGGGACCCAGTACTTC. Residues: CASSQTPKGTQYF.

This chain uses TRBV12-3 or TRBV12-4 with TRBJ2-4; D unresolved. This CDR3 comprises 15 residues. V was cut by 5 bases and J by 3 bases, with 14 bases left in between. CDR3 DNA: TGTGCCAGCAGTGGACGTCCTGTGGGCAAAAACATTCAGTACTTC. Its protein product is CASSGRPVGKNIQYF.

The chain employs TRBV7-2 and TRBJ2-7, with 9 bases fitting TRBD1. Germline CDR1 reads SGHTA; CDR2 reads FQGNSA. CDR3 size: 14 residues. The ends lost 9 bases at V and 3 bases at J; junction bases unmatched: 9. The CDR3 region has the DNA TGTGCCAGTACGACAGGGGGTAGTATCTACGAGCAGTACTTC. Translation: CASTTGGSIYEQYF.

This clonotype has a handful of counts. The gene calls are TRBV2 and TRBJ2-5; 8 nucleotides line up with TRBD2. V trimming: 4 bases; J trimming: 4 bases; junction bases outside the gene matches: 5. Germline values: CDR1 SNHLY, CDR2 FYNNEI. This CDR3 has 14 residues. The CDR3 region has the DNA TGTGCCAGCAGTGGCGGGGGGTCGGGAGAGACCCAGTACTTC. Amino acids: CASSGGGSGETQYF.

This clonotype has more than one count but fewer than ten. The V call is TRBV15, the J call TRBJ2-7; the D is unclear. Per the germline V gene, CDR1 is LNHNV and CDR2 is YYDKDF (reference sequence). This CDR3 has 15 residues. The germline V and J ends were trimmed by 0 bases and 3 bases, with 12 bases remaining between them. The CDR3 nucleotides are TGTGCCACCAGCAGAGATCGAATTCAGAGCTACGAGCAGTACTTC. Amino acid sequence: CATSRDRIQSYEQYF.

A few counts support this clonotype. The chain combines TRBV12-5 with TRBJ2-1; D perhaps matches TRBD1 (7 bases). Trimming removed 5 bases at V and 7 bases at J, with 15 bases between. CDR1 LGHNT and CDR2 FRNRAP come from the germline V gene. The CDR3 covers 14 residues. The CDR3 sequence: CASGLQGTQNEQFF. The DNA of the CDR3 is TGTGCTAGTGGTCTACAGGGGACTCAGAATGAGCAGTTCTTC.

This chain joins TRBV12-3 or TRBV12-4 and TRBJ2-1; D gene uncertain. V lost 4 bases and J lost 9, with 16 bases in between. The CDR3 runs 14 residues. CDR3: CASSSGDSNAEQFF. CDR3 bases: TGTGCCAGCAGTTCCGGCGACTCCAACGCTGAGCAGTTCTTC.

CDR3 sequence (DNA): TGTGCCAGCAGTTACTCTGGTGTAGCCAGACCGAATTCACCCCTCCACTTT. It specifies CASSYSGVARPNSPLHF. The gene calls are TRBV6-5 and TRBJ1-6; D gene ambiguous. The V end was cut by 0 bases, the J end by 7 bases, with 16 bases between. Per germline, CDR1 MNHEY and CDR2 SVGAGI. The CDR3 extends over 17 amino acids.

Many counts were recorded for this clonotype. The chain carries TRBV5-1 and TRBJ1-2; possible D gene TRBD1, 5 bases. The CDR3 is made up of 15 amino acids. The germline gives CDR1 SGHRS, CDR2 YFSETQ. Deletions cut 0 bases from V and 4 bases from J, with 13 bases between. The CDR3 bases are TGCGCCAGCAGCTTGGAGCGGGGCGCAGGCTATGGCTACACCTTC. This gives the protein CASSLERGAGYGYTF. The full variable domain, in which reference TRBV5-1 and TRBJ1-2 provide the parts outside the CDR3, is KAGVTQTPRYLIKTRGQQVTLSCSPISGHRSVSWYQQTPGQGLQFLFEYFSETQRNKGNFPGRFSGRQFSNSRSEMNVSTLELGDSALYLCASSLERGAGYGYTFGSGTRLTVV.

The CDR3 DNA reads as TGTGCCAGCAGGCCTACAGGGGTTGCTTTCTTT. Its translation is CASRPTGVAFF. The rearrangement joins TRBV5-6 to TRBJ1-1; 7 nucleotides agree with TRBD1. Germline V gene sequence: CDR1 SGHDT, CDR2 YYEEEE. The ends lost 5 bases at V and 11 bases at J; junction bases unmatched: 6. The CDR3 has 11 residues.

The table lists this clonotype with a few counts. The chain employs TRBV7-6 and TRBJ1-5; a possible D gene is TRBD1 (5 bases). Trimming took off 1 base at V and 2 bases at J, with 18 bases between the two ends. This CDR3 is built from 18 residues. Per the germline V gene, CDR1 is SGHVS and CDR2 is FNYEAQ. The CDR3 DNA follows: TGTGCCAGCAGCTTAGGGGTGGGGGGATACCCTGGCAATCAGCCCCAGCATTTT. Encoded protein: CASSLGVGGYPGNQPQHF.

This clonotype was counted a single time. V and J are TRBV7-9 and TRBJ2-3, with 13 nucleotides matching TRBD2. CDR3 length: 16 amino acids. Germline-derived CDR1 and CDR2 are SEHNR and FQNEAQ (reference sequence). V lost 5 bases and J lost 6; bases outside the gene matches: 8. CDR3 sequence (DNA): TGTGCCAGCAGCCTGGGACTAGCGGGAAGTATCGATACGCAGTATTTT. Protein sequence: CASSLGLAGSIDTQYF.

This clonotype was detected only a few times. J is TRBJ2-7 and V is TRBV7-9; TRBD2 aligns across 8 bases. V shed 3 bases, J shed 6 bases, and the junction held 10 bases outside the gene matches. Germline-derived CDR1 and CDR2 are SEHNR and FQNEAQ (reference sequence). CDR3 size: 15 residues. The CDR3 loop reads CASSFGTGGPGEQYF. The DNA of the CDR3 is TGTGCCAGCAGCTTTGGTACGGGAGGGCCAGGCGAGCAGTACTTC. The full variable domain, completed using reference TRBV7-9 and TRBJ2-7, is DTGVSQNPRHKITKRGQNVTFRCDPISEHNRLYWYRQTLGQGPEFLTYFQNEAQLEKSRLLSDRFSAERPKGSFSTLEIQRTEQGDSAMYLCASSFGTGGPGEQYFGPGTRLTVT.

The V and J genes are TRBV18 and TRBJ2-2, with 12 bases lining up with TRBD2. CDR1 and CDR2 (germline): KGHSH, LQKENI. The CDR3 has 18 amino acids. V dropped 3 bases and J dropped 4; count of bases not matched to a gene: 9. The DNA of the CDR3 is TGTGCCAGCTCACCGTCGACTAGCGGGAGAAGAGTCACCGGGGAGCTGTTTTTT. Translating gives CASSPSTSGRRVTGELFF.

The V and J genes are TRBV5-1 and TRBJ1-4, with 7 bases matching TRBD1. The trim removed 1 base at V and 0 bases at J, leaving 3 bases unmatched. This CDR3 region has 16 residues. CDR1 is SGHRS and CDR2 is YFSETQ in the germline V gene. The CDR3 is CASSLLGTATNEKLFF. DNA for the CDR3: TGCGCCAGCAGCTTGCTTGGGACAGCAACTAATGAAAAACTGTTTTTT. The full variable domain, completed using reference TRBV5-1 and TRBJ1-4, is KAGVTQTPRYLIKTRGQQVTLSCSPISGHRSVSWYQQTPGQGLQFLFEYFSETQRNKGNFPGRFSGRQFSNSRSEMNVSTLELGDSALYLCASSLLGTATNEKLFFGSGTQLSVL.